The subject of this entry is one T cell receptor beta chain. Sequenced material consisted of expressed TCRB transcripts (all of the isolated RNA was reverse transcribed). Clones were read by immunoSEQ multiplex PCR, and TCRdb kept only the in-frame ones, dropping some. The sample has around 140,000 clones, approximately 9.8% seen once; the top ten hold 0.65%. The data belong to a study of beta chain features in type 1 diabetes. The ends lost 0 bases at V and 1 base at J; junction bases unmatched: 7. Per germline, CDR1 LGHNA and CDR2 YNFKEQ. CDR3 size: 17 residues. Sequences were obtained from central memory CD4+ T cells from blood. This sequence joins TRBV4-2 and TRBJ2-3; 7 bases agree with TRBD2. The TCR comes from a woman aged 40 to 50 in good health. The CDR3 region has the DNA TGTGCCAGCAGCCAAGAGTCGTGGGGGGGTCGCACAGATACGCAGTATTTT. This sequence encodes CASSQESWGGRTDTQYF.